The next 30 T cell receptor beta chains were all read from a single sample in a study of cytomegalovirus exposure and HLA in healthy donors. The assay was immunoSEQ multiplex PCR, and TCRdb's table has in-frame clones only and misses some. The data contain over 250,000 clones, approximately 86% of them seen just once; the ten biggest clones take up approximately 1%. Material for sequencing was PBMCs. The receptors stem from a woman younger than 35 in good health and CMV-seronegative.

CDR3 sequence reads: CASSQRAGGFTGELFF. The DNA for the CDR3 is TGCGCCAGCAGCCAACGCGCGGGAGGTTTCACCGGGGAGCTGTTTTTT. The V and J genes are TRBV4-1 and TRBJ2-2, with 8 bases lining up with TRBD2. Germline CDR1 MGHRA, CDR2 YSYEKL. The CDR3 totals 16 residues. V lost 2 bases to trimming and J lost 4 bases; unmatched junction nucleotides: 6.

This chain uses TRBV7-2 with TRBJ1-2; the D is unclear. CDR1 SGHTA and CDR2 FQGNSA come from the germline V gene. The CDR3 has 13 amino acids. The germline V and J ends were trimmed by 1 base and 6 bases, with 9 bases remaining between them. The CDR3 sequence is CASSLEPVNGYTF. The CDR3 DNA follows: TGTGCCAGCAGCTTAGAGCCGGTCAATGGCTACACCTTC.

The chain employs TRBV6-5 and TRBJ1-6, with 7 bases aligning to TRBD1. The CDR3 extends over 14 amino acids. Germline V lookup: CDR1 MNHEY, CDR2 SVGAGI. The J segment lost 6 bases and the V segment lost 2 bases, leaving 1 base of the junction unmatched. This chain's CDR3 is CASSYRQGNSPLHF. CDR3 DNA: TGTGCCAGCAGTTACCGACAGGGTAATTCACCCCTCCACTTT.

The chain couples TRBV10-2 to TRBJ2-3; TRBD1 matches at 9 bases. Germline V gene sequence: CDR1 WSHSY, CDR2 SAAADI. V was clipped by 8 bases and J by 4 bases; unmatched bases: 10. CDR3 size: 15 residues. CDR3 DNA sequence: TGCGCCAGCGGCTCCGGGACAGGGACCCCAGATACGCAGTATTTT. Translating it yields CASGSGTGTPDTQYF.

The genes are TRBV27 and TRBJ2-7; D call uncertain. V was pared by 10 bases and J by 0 bases, with 16 bases between. The CDR3 loop spans 14 amino acids. Germline V gene lookup returns CDR1 MNHEY and CDR2 SMNVEV (reference sequence). The CDR3 DNA follows: TGTGCCACCTCCCCGGTCTTTAGCTCCTACGAGCAGTACTTC. Protein product: CATSPVFSSYEQYF.

The chain recombines TRBV6-1 with TRBJ2-2, with 7 bases aligning to TRBD1. V lost 5 bases to trimming and J lost 2 bases; unmatched junction nucleotides: 5. Germline V CDR1 and CDR2: MNHNS, SASEGT. The length of the CDR3 is 15 residues. CDR3 in DNA: TGTGCCAGCAGTCCGAGACAGGGTAACACCGGGGAGCTGTTTTTT. Translating it yields CASSPRQGNTGELFF.

The genes are TRBV11-2 and TRBJ1-2; TRBD1 agrees at 7 bases. Trimming at V came to 1 base and at J to 4 bases, leaving 0 bases not matched to a gene. Germline lookup yields CDR1 SGHAT and CDR2 FQNNGV. The CDR3 is 13 amino acids. The CDR3 is CASSLAGGYGYTF. Written as DNA, the CDR3 is TGTGCCAGCAGCTTAGCAGGGGGCTATGGCTACACCTTC.

This clone came up once. Other DNA sequences in the same sample also yield this CDR3. The CDR3 DNA follows: TGCGCCAGCAGCTTGCCAGGAAATTATGGCTACACCTTC. Protein: CASSLPGNYGYTF. The chain couples TRBV5-1 to TRBJ1-2; D remains ambiguous. The CDR3 spans 13 residues. Germline V gene data show CDR1 as SGHRS and CDR2 as YFSETQ. The V end lost 1 base, the J end lost 5 bases, and 9 bases lay between the germline ends.

This clone was recorded a few times. The V and J genes are TRBV19 and TRBJ2-7; 12 bases agree with TRBD1. This CDR3 has 15 amino acids. CDR1 is LNHDA and CDR2 is SQIVND in the germline V gene (reference sequence). Unmatched junction bases numbered 9, after V lost 7 bases and J lost 5 bases. The CDR3 spells CASTPGTGGWDEQYF. CDR3 sequence (DNA): TGTGCCAGTACTCCCGGGACAGGGGGCTGGGACGAGCAGTACTTC.

This clone was observed a few times. The chain combines TRBV14 with TRBJ1-2, with D perhaps TRBD1 (6 bases). CDR3 length: 15 amino acids. In germline, CDR1 is SGHDN, CDR2 FVKESK. The V end lost 0 bases, the J end lost 5 bases, and 13 bases lay between the germline ends. CDR3 region: CASSQDAGAWYGYTF. CDR3 DNA: TGTGCCAGCAGCCAAGATGCGGGGGCCTGGTATGGCTACACCTTC.

The chain recombines TRBV9 with TRBJ1-3; 7 bases map to TRBD1. The CDR3 sequence is 14 residues long. The ends lost 0 bases at V and 4 bases at J; junction bases unmatched: 1. CDR1 SGDLS and CDR2 YYNGEE come from the germline V gene. Here the CDR3 DNA reads TGTGCCAGCAGCGTAGGGACAGGAGGAAACACCATATATTTT. Its protein is CASSVGTGGNTIYF.

This clone has a handful of counts. V and J are TRBV7-9 and TRBJ2-2, with no clear D. With 5 bases removed from V and 6 bases from J, the gap between germline ends came to 10 bases. The CDR3 is 13 amino acids. Germline V gene data show CDR1 as SEHNR and CDR2 as FQNEAQ (reference sequence). The CDR3 sequence: CASSPNMAGELFF. The CDR3 nucleotides read TGTGCCAGCAGCCCGAACATGGCCGGGGAGCTGTTTTTT.

The V gene is TRBV15, the J gene TRBJ2-1, with 7 bases matching TRBD2. The germline CDR1 and CDR2 sequences are LNHNV and YYDKDF (reference sequence). With V trimmed by 3 bases and J by 2 bases, 4 bases remained unmatched. The CDR3 consists of 15 residues. Written as DNA, the CDR3 is TGTGCCACCAGCAGTGGCGGGAGCCCCTACAATGAGCAGTTCTTC. Protein: CATSSGGSPYNEQFF.

V is TRBV4-1 and J is TRBJ1-5; 7 bases are shared with TRBD1. Germline CDR1 MGHRA, CDR2 YSYEKL. This CDR3 is built from 17 residues. Trimming removed 0 bases from V and 5 bases from J; junction bases left unmatched: 10. DNA of the CDR3: TGCGCCAGCAGCCAAGATAAAGGCCAGGGGGTCGATCAGCCCCAGCATTTT. It translates to CASSQDKGQGVDQPQHF.

The CDR3 here is CASSIVPGTYEQYF. The CDR3 nucleotides read TGTGCCAGTAGTATAGTACCGGGGACCTACGAGCAGTACTTC. The rearrangement links TRBV19 to TRBJ2-7, with D possibly being TRBD2 (5 bases). This CDR3 has 14 amino acids. Trimming took 1 base from V and 2 from J, leaving 9 bases between them. Germline V gene lookup returns CDR1 LNHDA and CDR2 SQIVND (reference sequence).

In nucleotides, the CDR3 is TGTGCCAGTCGGGGGACAGGGTATGAAAAACTGTTTTTT. This gives the protein CASRGTGYEKLFF. The rearrangement links TRBV11-3 to TRBJ1-4, with TRBD1 matching over 9 bases. The CDR3 contains 13 residues. After removal of 9 bases from V and 6 bases from J, the junction contained 5 bases not matched to a gene. CDR1 and CDR2 from the germline V gene are SGHNT and YENEEA.

The rearrangement links TRBV2 to TRBJ1-1; D remains ambiguous. Germline V gene data show CDR1 as SNHLY and CDR2 as FYNNEI. The CDR3 has 11 amino acids. V lost 6 bases and J lost 7, with 9 bases in between. This CDR3 reads CASRVLSEAFF. The CDR3 DNA sequence: TGTGCCAGCAGGGTTTTGAGTGAAGCTTTCTTT.

V is TRBV5-4 and J is TRBJ1-1; 8 nucleotides match TRBD1. Germline values: CDR1 SGHNT, CDR2 YYREEE (reference sequence). The V and J ends lost 4 bases and 0 bases, in that order; junction bases with no gene match: 2. The CDR3 extends over 14 amino acids. The CDR3 nucleotides are TGTGCCAGCAGCCGACAGGGGTTGAACACTGAAGCTTTCTTT. Translated, it gives CASSRQGLNTEAFF.

This rearrangement joins TRBV11-3 to TRBJ2-3, with 7 bases identical to TRBD1. From germline, CDR1 is SGHNT and CDR2 YENEEA. V gave up 1 base and J gave up 0 bases; unmatched junction bases: 4. CDR3 length: 16 amino acids. This CDR3 is CASSLGDRVSTDTQYF. The CDR3 DNA is TGTGCCAGCAGCTTAGGCGACAGGGTTAGCACAGATACGCAGTATTTT.

The chain uses TRBV29-1 and TRBJ1-4; D is possibly TRBD1 (5 bases). CDR3 length equals 13 residues. CDR1 is SQVTM, CDR2 ANQGSEA, per germline. The V end was cut by 3 bases, the J end by 7 bases, with 12 bases between. The CDR3 is CSVEGGSREKLFF. The CDR3 DNA sequence: TGCAGCGTTGAGGGGGGAAGCCGTGAAAAACTGTTTTTT.

V usage is TRBV14 and J usage is TRBJ1-3; 8 nucleotides line up with TRBD1. Per germline, CDR1 SGHDN and CDR2 FVKESK. The CDR3 is made up of 15 amino acids. V gave up 1 base and J gave up 3 bases; unmatched junction bases: 2. CDR3 residues: CASSQVTGVGNTIYF. DNA of the CDR3: TGTGCCAGCAGCCAAGTGACAGGGGTTGGAAACACCATATATTTT. The full variable domain, with the rest looked up from reference TRBV14 and TRBJ1-3, is EAGVTQFPSHSVIEKGQTVTLRCDPISGHDNLYWYRRVMGKEIKFLLHFVKESKQDESGMPNNRFLAERTGGTYSTLKVQPAELEDSGVYFCASSQVTGVGNTIYFGEGSWLTVV.

The count of this clone is one. This chain links TRBV4-1 with TRBJ1-4, with 10 bases that match TRBD1. From germline, CDR1 is MGHRA and CDR2 YSYEKL. V trimming: 5 bases; J trimming: 7 bases; junction bases outside the gene matches: 10. The CDR3 spans 16 residues. The chain's CDR3 is CASSTPFRDRGEKLFF. In nucleotides, the CDR3 is TGCGCCAGCAGCACTCCTTTTCGGGACAGGGGTGAAAAACTGTTTTTT.

The CDR3 region is CASSQSRGERNYGYTF. The CDR3 DNA sequence: TGCGCCAGCAGCCAATCCCGCGGGGAACGTAACTATGGCTACACCTTC. This chain joins TRBV4-3 and TRBJ1-2, with D hard to call. The CDR3 runs to 16 residues. The V gene's germline CDR1 is LGHNA and CDR2 YSLEER. V lost 2 bases and J 1 base, leaving 14 bases between the germline ends.

The CDR3 spells CSAHNQGRAFF. CDR3 bases: TGCAGTGCCCACAACCAGGGGCGAGCTTTCTTT. The V gene is TRBV20-1, the J gene TRBJ1-1, with D possibly being TRBD1 (6 bases). Germline assignment: CDR1 DFQATT and CDR2 SNEGSKA (reference sequence). The CDR3 runs 11 residues. Trimming shortened V by 6 bases and J by 10 bases, and 15 bases separated the two germline ends.

This chain uses TRBV4-2 with TRBJ1-3, with a weak D call TRBD1 (6 bases). CDR3 length: 17 residues. V lost 5 bases and J 0 bases, leaving 17 bases between the germline ends. Germline V gene lookup returns CDR1 LGHNA and CDR2 YNFKEQ. The DNA for the CDR3 is TGTGCCAGCAGCAAATTCCTCGACAGGAACTCTGGAAACACCATATATTTT. Translating it yields CASSKFLDRNSGNTIYF.

This clone was observed a few times. CDR3 coding DNA: TGTGCCAGCAGCCCCAGGGAGAACACTGAAGCTTTCTTT. It encodes CASSPRENTEAFF. The rearrangement joins TRBV6-5 to TRBJ1-1; maybe TRBD1 (5 bases). Looked up from germline, CDR1 is MNHEY and CDR2 is SVGAGI. The germline V and J ends were trimmed by 6 bases and 1 base, with 9 bases remaining between them. The CDR3 is 13 residues long.

This rearrangement joins TRBV29-1 to TRBJ2-1; 8 nucleotides match TRBD2. The CDR3 extends over 15 amino acids. Germline CDR1 reads SQVTM; CDR2 reads ANQGSEA. V lost 7 bases to trimming and J lost 0 bases; unmatched junction nucleotides: 8. DNA for the CDR3: TGCAGCGCCTTCATCGGGGGGGGCTCCTACAATGAGCAGTTCTTC. Translated, it gives CSAFIGGGSYNEQFF.

The CDR3 DNA follows: TGTGCCAGCAGTTCTTTCCCCGACAGGGCTAGTGGCTACACCTTC. Protein product: CASSSFPDRASGYTF. The genes are TRBV28 and TRBJ1-2; the match to TRBD1 covers 7 bases. J was trimmed by 7 bases and V by 4 bases; bases with no gene match: 12. The CDR3 loop spans 15 amino acids. Germline V CDR1 and CDR2: MDHEN, SYDVKM.

V usage is TRBV10-1 and J usage is TRBJ1-2; no clear D gene. The V end lost 5 bases, the J end lost 2 bases, and 9 bases lay between the germline ends. The CDR3 has 13 amino acids. Germline V gene lookup returns CDR1 WNHNN and CDR2 SYGVQD (reference sequence). The CDR3 is CASSLSRNYGYTF. The CDR3 DNA is TGCGCCAGCAGTTTATCCAGGAACTATGGCTACACCTTC.

This chain connects TRBV11-2 to TRBJ1-5; 10 bases map to TRBD1. The CDR3 is 19 residues long. The germline gives CDR1 SGHAT, CDR2 FQNNGV. V shed 1 base and J 0 bases; nucleotides not matched to a gene: 9. CDR3 residues: CASSLAGGTGAVSNQPQHF. The DNA of the CDR3 is TGTGCCAGCAGCTTAGCGGGGGGGACAGGGGCGGTTAGCAATCAGCCCCAGCATTTT.